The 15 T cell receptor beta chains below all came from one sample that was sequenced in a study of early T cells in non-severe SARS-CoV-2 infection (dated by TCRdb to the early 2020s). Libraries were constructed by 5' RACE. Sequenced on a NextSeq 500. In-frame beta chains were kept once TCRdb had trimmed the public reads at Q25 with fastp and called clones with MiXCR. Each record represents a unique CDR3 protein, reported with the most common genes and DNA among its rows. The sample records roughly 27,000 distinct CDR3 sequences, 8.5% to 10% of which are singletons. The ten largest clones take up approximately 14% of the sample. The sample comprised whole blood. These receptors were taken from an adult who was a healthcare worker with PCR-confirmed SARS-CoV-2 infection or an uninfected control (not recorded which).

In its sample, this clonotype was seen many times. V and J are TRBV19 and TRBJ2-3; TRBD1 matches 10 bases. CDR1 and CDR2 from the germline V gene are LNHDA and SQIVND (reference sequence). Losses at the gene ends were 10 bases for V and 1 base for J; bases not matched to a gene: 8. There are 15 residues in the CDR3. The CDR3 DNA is TGTGCCACTGGGGCCGGGACAGGGGGCACAGATACGCAGTATTTT. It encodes CATGAGTGGTDTQYF.

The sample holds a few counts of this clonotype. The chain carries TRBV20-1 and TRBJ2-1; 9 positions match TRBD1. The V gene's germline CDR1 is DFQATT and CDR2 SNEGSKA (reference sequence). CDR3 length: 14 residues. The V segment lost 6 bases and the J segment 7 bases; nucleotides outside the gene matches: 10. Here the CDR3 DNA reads TGCAGTGCGGACTCCGGGACAGGGATGAATGAGCAGTTCTTC. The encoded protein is CSADSGTGMNEQFF.

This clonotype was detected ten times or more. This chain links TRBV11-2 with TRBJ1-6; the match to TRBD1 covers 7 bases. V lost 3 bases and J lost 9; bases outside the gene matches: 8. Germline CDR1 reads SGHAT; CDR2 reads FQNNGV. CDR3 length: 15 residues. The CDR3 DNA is TGTGCCAGCAGCTTCGAGGGGGCGCAGGGTTCACCCCTCCACTTT. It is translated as CASSFEGAQGSPLHF.

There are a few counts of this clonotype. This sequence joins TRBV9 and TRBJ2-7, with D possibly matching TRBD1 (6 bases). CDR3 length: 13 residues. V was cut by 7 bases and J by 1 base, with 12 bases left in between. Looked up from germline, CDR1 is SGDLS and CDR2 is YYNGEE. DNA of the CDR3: TGTGCCAGCGGGGCAGGGGAGTCCTACGAGCAGTACTTC. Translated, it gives CASGAGESYEQYF.

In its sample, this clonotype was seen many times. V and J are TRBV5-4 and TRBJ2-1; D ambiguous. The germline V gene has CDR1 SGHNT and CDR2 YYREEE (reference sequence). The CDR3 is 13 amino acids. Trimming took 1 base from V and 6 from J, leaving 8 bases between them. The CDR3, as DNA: TGTGCCAGCAGCTTGTGGAGCAGCAATGAGCAGTTCTTC. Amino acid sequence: CASSLWSSNEQFF.

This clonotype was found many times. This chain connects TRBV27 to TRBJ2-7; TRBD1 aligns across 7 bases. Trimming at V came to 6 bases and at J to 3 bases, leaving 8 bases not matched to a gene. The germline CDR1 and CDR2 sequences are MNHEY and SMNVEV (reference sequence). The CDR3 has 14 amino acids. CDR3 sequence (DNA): TGTGCCAGCAGATATACTACAGGGGTCTACGAGCAGTACTTC. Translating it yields CASRYTTGVYEQYF.

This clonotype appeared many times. CDR3 sequence (DNA): TGTGCCAGCAGCTTAGAGGGTGGACATTTCACCGGGGAGCTGTTTTTT. It specifies CASSLEGGHFTGELFF. The chain combines TRBV11-3 with TRBJ2-2; a possible D gene is TRBD1 (5 bases). The CDR3 totals 16 residues. Germline loops: CDR1 SGHNT, CDR2 YENEEA. V was cut by 0 bases and J by 4 bases, with 12 bases left in between.

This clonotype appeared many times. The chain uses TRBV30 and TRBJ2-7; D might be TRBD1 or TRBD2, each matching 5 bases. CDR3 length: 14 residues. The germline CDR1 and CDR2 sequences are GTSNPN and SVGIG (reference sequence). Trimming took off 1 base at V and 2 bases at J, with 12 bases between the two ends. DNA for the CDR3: TGTGCCTGGAGTGCGGACAACGGGGCCTACGAGCAGTACTTC. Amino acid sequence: CAWSADNGAYEQYF.

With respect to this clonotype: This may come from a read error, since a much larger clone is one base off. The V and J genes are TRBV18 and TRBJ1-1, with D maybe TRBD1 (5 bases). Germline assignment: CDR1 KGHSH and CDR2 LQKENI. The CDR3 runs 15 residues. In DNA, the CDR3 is TGTGCCAGCTCGACGGGACGGCGAGTGAAAACTGAAGCTTTCTTT. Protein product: CASSTGRRVKTEAFF.

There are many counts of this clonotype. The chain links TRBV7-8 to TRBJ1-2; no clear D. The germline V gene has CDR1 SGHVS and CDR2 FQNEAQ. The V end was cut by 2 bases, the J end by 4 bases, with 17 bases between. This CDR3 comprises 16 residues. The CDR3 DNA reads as TGTGCCAGCAGCTTAATGCCTCCGCAGGAGGCCTATGGCTACACCTTC. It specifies CASSLMPPQEAYGYTF.

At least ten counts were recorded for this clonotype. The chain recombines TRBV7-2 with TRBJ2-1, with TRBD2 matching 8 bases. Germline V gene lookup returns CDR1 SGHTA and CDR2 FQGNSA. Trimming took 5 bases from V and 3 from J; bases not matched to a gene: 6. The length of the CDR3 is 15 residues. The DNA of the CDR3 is TGTGCCAGCAGCCCCCGGGGGGGGCGCTACAATGAGCAGTTCTTC. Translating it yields CASSPRGGRYNEQFF.

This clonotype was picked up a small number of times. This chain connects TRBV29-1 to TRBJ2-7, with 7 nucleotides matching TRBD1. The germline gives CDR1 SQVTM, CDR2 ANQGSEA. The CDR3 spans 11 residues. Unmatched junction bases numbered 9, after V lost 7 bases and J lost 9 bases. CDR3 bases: TGCAGCGGCGGTGAGACAGGGAGGCAGTACTTC. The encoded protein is CSGGETGRQYF.

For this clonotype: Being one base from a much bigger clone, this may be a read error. CDR3 coding DNA: TGTGCCAGCAGCGCTATACTAACGGGGTGGGAGTATTTT. Translation: CASSAILTGWEYF. J is TRBJ2-3 and V is TRBV9; perhaps TRBD2 as D (5 bases). CDR3 length equals 13 residues. Between the trimmed V and J ends, which lost 3 bases and 13 bases, there was a span of 18 bases. The germline gives CDR1 SGDLS, CDR2 YYNGEE.

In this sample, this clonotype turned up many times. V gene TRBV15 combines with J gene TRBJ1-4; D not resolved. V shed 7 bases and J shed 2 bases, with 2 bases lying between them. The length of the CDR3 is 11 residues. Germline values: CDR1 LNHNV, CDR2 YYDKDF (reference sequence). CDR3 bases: TGTGCCACCAACACTAATGAAAAACTGTTTTTT. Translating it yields CATNTNEKLFF.

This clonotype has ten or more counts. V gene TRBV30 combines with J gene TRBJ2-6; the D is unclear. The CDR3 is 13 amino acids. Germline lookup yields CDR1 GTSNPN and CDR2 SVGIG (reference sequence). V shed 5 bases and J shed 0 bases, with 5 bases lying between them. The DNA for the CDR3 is TGTGCCTGGCGGACCTCTGGGGCCAACGTCCTGACTTTC. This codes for CAWRTSGANVLTF.